Sequencing of this T cell receptor (beta chain) was carried out in a study of T-cell reconstitution after alpha-beta-depleted transplantation in children. This CDR3 contains 16 residues. Trimming cost V 3 bases and J 2 bases; bases outside gene matches: 7. Germline V gene sequence: CDR1 KGHSH, CDR2 LQKENI. Concerning this clonotype: Its antigen is undetermined.

Unique molecular identifiers were incorporated during preparation of the TCRbeta library. TCRdb redid the calling of the PCR reads with MiXCR, one entry per CDR3 protein. The repertoire includes about 1,000,000 distinct CDR3 sequences, roughly 29% of them detected once, and roughly 28% sits in the top ten. Findings and limits, study-wide: Several hundred expanded graft clones reportedly supplied alpha-beta T cells about two months after transplant. Elevated TCRbeta diversity at day 60 was traced, in some patients, to surviving recipient T cells and thymic progenitors.

The source of this sequence is a boy less than two years old who had a stem cell transplant for SCID, so the T cells may come from the graft donor. Sequencing used PBMCs, mostly from graft donor cells, obtained 360 days after TCRalphabeta/CD19-depleted stem cell transplant. This chain uses TRBV18 with TRBJ1-5, with 7 bases fitting TRBD1. The CDR3 DNA follows: TGTGCCAGCTCACCCGGATACGACAGGGGCAATCAGCCCCAGCATTTT. It encodes CASSPGYDRGNQPQHF.